Sequencing of this TCR beta chain was carried out in a study of cytomegalovirus exposure and HLA in healthy donors. The PCR ran on 60 Vbeta and 13 Jbeta primers. Measured with immunoSEQ multiplex PCR; TCRdb has only the in-frame clones, and not every one. This sample's clone table lists about 160,000 clones. This CDR3 comprises 14 residues. Germline CDR1 and CDR2: SGHAT and FQNNGV. Trimming shortened V by 5 bases and J by 6 bases, and 16 bases separated the two germline ends. About this clone: Its antigen is currently unknown.

Regarding the study as a whole: A few of the chains that were CMV-associated were confirmed in vitro to be specific for CMV antigens.

Sequencing used PBMCs. The receptor was isolated from a woman between 55 and 75 years old in good health and CMV-seronegative. The rearrangement links TRBV11-2 to TRBJ1-2, with D maybe TRBD1 (5 bases). DNA of the CDR3: TGTGCCAGCAGCCTCGGACAAGTCCTCCATGGCTACACCTTC. Translating it yields CASSLGQVLHGYTF.